The 5 T cell receptor beta chains below come from one sample, sequenced in a study of T cell responses to AZD1222 COVID-19 vaccine. Generated by immunoSEQ multiplex PCR, the TCRdb table keeps only in-frame clones and is missing some. The sample lists about 150,000 clones; 92% were seen once. The starting material was peripheral blood, obtained 28 days after the second AZD1222 dose. The source of these receptors is an adult who received the AZD1222 COVID-19 vaccine.

The chain uses TRBV20-1 and TRBJ2-3, with 7 bases lining up with TRBD2. This CDR3 is 16 amino acids long. Trimming at V came to 3 bases and at J to 0 bases, leaving 9 bases not matched to a gene. From germline, CDR1 is DFQATT and CDR2 SNEGSKA (reference sequence). The CDR3 nucleotides read TGCAGTGCTAGTGGAGGGAGGGCCCCTAGCACAGATACGCAGTATTTT. Its protein product is CSASGGRAPSTDTQYF.

The chain recombines TRBV7-9 with TRBJ1-3; a possible D gene is TRBD1 (6 bases). Germline CDR1 SEHNR, CDR2 FQNEAQ (reference sequence). The CDR3 runs to 15 residues. V gave up 5 bases and J gave up 6 bases, with 17 bases separating them. The CDR3 sequence is CASSPRGPDSNTIYF. CDR3 in DNA: TGTGCCAGCAGCCCGCGGGGGCCTGATTCAAACACCATATATTTT.

This chain links TRBV29-1 with TRBJ2-7; TRBD1 matches 10 bases. The CDR3 is made up of 15 amino acids. Trimming took 4 bases from V and 2 from J; bases not matched to a gene: 8. CDR1 SQVTM and CDR2 ANQGSEA come from the germline V gene. CDR3: CSVGSGTGVTYEQYF. Here the CDR3 DNA reads TGCAGCGTTGGTTCCGGGACAGGGGTCACCTACGAGCAGTACTTC.

The chain is built from TRBV6-5 and TRBJ1-2; D remains unclear. With 2 bases removed from V and 2 bases from J, the gap between germline ends came to 9 bases. Looked up from germline, CDR1 is MNHEY and CDR2 is SVGAGI. The CDR3 covers 14 residues. The CDR3 nucleotides read TGTGCCAGCAGTTACCGAGCACAAAACTATGGCTACACCTTC. Amino acid sequence: CASSYRAQNYGYTF.

This clone was observed once. The rearrangement joins TRBV5-4 to TRBJ1-2, with 8 bases aligning to TRBD1. The CDR3 runs 16 residues. Trimming took 4 bases from V and 4 from J; bases not matched to a gene: 12. Germline V CDR1 and CDR2: SGHNT, YYREEE (reference sequence). The chain's CDR3 is CASSMGRQGFFYGYTF. The CDR3 region has the DNA TGTGCCAGCAGCATGGGAAGACAGGGGTTTTTCTATGGCTACACCTTC.